These 2 T cell receptor beta chains were sequenced from one sample in a study of blood T cell repertoires in COVID-19. This table comes from immunoSEQ multiplex PCR, and its TCRdb copy is limited to in-frame clones, with some not included. This table has around 91,000 clones, approximately 79% appearing once. Source material: peripheral blood. The receptors stem from a woman older than 75 with active or convalescent COVID-19.

The rearrangement uses TRBV2 and TRBJ2-7; 10 bases line up with TRBD1. Losses at the gene ends were 8 bases for V and 0 bases for J; bases not matched to a gene: 7. Germline CDR1 SNHLY, CDR2 FYNNEI. The CDR3 is 15 residues long. The CDR3 DNA reads as TGTGCCAGCTCCCAATGGACAGGGGGCTCCTACGAGCAGTACTTC. Protein sequence: CASSQWTGGSYEQYF. Using reference TRBV2 and TRBJ2-7 for the parts outside the CDR3, the full variable domain is EPEVTQTPSHQVTQMGQEVILRCVPISNHLYFYWYRQILGQKVEFLVSFYNNEISEKSEIFDDQFSVERPDGSNFTLKIRSTKLEDSAMYFCASSQWTGGSYEQYFGPGTRLTVT.

The rearrangement uses TRBV10-2 and TRBJ2-1, with a tentative D call TRBD1 (5 bases). This CDR3 comprises 14 residues. V was pared by 2 bases and J by 11 bases, with 16 bases between. CDR1 is WSHSY and CDR2 is SAAADI in the germline V gene. This chain's CDR3 is CASSERPPSGQQFF. The CDR3, as DNA: TGCGCCAGCAGTGAGCGCCCCCCTTCAGGGCAGCAGTTCTTC.